The present T cell receptor beta chain was sequenced within a study of early T cells in non-severe SARS-CoV-2 infection. This CDR3 region has 15 residues. Trimming left V 0 bases short and J 2 bases short, with 8 bases between. Germline V gene sequence: CDR1 MNHEY, CDR2 SMNVEV (reference sequence). TCRdb fed the 5' RACE reads into MiXCR, producing one record per CDR3 protein. The repertoire holds more than 90,000 distinct CDR3 sequences, with 11% as singletons. This clonotype was counted ten times or more. The receptor was isolated from an adult who was a healthcare worker with PCR-confirmed SARS-CoV-2 infection or an uninfected control (not recorded which). Specimen: whole blood. The chain uses TRBV27 and TRBJ2-1; D perhaps matches TRBD1 (5 bases). The CDR3 protein is CASSLSGAAYNEQFF. DNA for the CDR3: TGTGCCAGCAGTTTATCAGGGGCGGCCTACAATGAGCAGTTCTTC.